This T cell receptor beta chain was found in a study of cytomegalovirus exposure and HLA in healthy donors. PCR used 60 Vbeta primers and 13 Jbeta primers. Profiled with immunoSEQ multiplex PCR; TCRdb holds only in-frame clones, not every one. This table has roughly 140,000 clones, 73% appearing once. CDR1 and CDR2 from the germline V gene are MGHRA and YSYEKL. This CDR3 has 16 amino acids. The germline V and J ends were trimmed by 1 base and 2 bases, with 11 bases remaining between them. This receptor was taken from a human donor in good health. Sequencing used PBMCs. The chain carries TRBV4-1 and TRBJ2-2; D gene unclear. The CDR3 spells CASSQAPGANTGELFF. The CDR3 DNA is TGCGCCAGCAGCCAAGCACCCGGAGCCAACACCGGGGAGCTGTTTTTT.